Listed below are T cell receptor beta chains from one sample, sequenced in a study of OX40 agonist ivuxolimab in advanced cancers. The method was immunoSEQ multiplex PCR; TCRdb's version includes in-frame clones alone and lacks a portion of them. The sample includes 60,000 to 100,000 clones, 70% to 85% seen only once; the top ten take roughly 0.53%. Specimen: CD4+ or CD8+ T cells sorted from blood, collected in a trial of the OX40 agonist ivuxolimab. All receptors derive from an adult with an advanced solid tumor such as melanoma, head and neck, liver or kidney cancer. The CDR3 runs from the conserved cysteine through the conserved F or W. Each record gives: V gene, clone size, D gene, J gene, CDR3 protein, CDR3 DNA. The D gene is left open where the match is weak. The listing skips clone size in some rows; elsewhere it reads once, few, many or a size class.

TRBV28,few,TRBD1,TRBJ1-2,CASSTTGSYGYTF,TGTGCCAGCAGCACGACAGGGTCCTATGGCTACACCTTC
TRBV29-1,NA,TRBD1,TRBJ2-4,CSVGGTGKHIQYF,TGCAGCGTTGGAGGGACAGGGAAACACATTCAGTACTTC
TRBV2,NA,TRBD2,TRBJ2-7,CASSELGTSGYEQYF,TGTGCCAGCAGTGAATTAGGGACTAGCGGTTACGAGCAGTACTTC
TRBV30,NA,NA,TRBJ2-5,CAWSVGGPETQYF,TGTGCCTGGAGTGTGGGGGGGCCAGAGACCCAGTACTTC
TRBV9,NA,TRBD1,TRBJ1-2,CASSGTGPNYGYTF,TGTGCCAGCAGCGGGACAGGGCCCAACTATGGCTACACCTTC
TRBV7-2,NA,TRBD1,TRBJ1-2,CASSLRQGANYGYTF,TGTGCCAGCAGCTTAAGACAGGGGGCTAACTATGGCTACACCTTC
TRBV27,few,NA,TRBJ1-5,CASSLAGRQPQHF,TGTGCCAGCAGTTTGGCAGGGCGTCAGCCCCAGCATTTT
TRBV25-1,NA,TRBD1,TRBJ2-1,CASSRKDGTGQFF,TGTGCCAGCAGTAGGAAAGACGGGACAGGGCAGTTCTTC
TRBV13,NA,NA,TRBJ1-1,CASSSWTANTEAFF,TGTGCCAGCAGCTCCTGGACAGCGAACACTGAAGCTTTCTTT
TRBV19,NA,TRBD2,TRBJ2-2,CASTPRGTSGRTGGELFF,TGTGCCAGTACCCCCAGGGGAACTAGCGGGAGGACTGGCGGGGAGCTGTTTTTT
TRBV6-5,NA,NA,TRBJ1-1,CASRMSLVGTEAFF,TGTGCCAGCAGAATGTCCCTTGTGGGCACTGAAGCTTTCTTT
TRBV7-2,NA,TRBD1,TRBJ1-6,CASSPMGQGNSPLHF,TGTGCCAGCAGCCCGATGGGACAGGGGAATTCACCCCTCCACTTT
TRBV6-5,NA,NA,TRBJ1-1,CASSYSRQFHTEAFF,TGTGCCAGCAGTTACTCGCGCCAGTTTCACACTGAAGCTTTCTTT
TRBV7-9,NA,NA,TRBJ2-3,CASSLMGGLWGTDTQYF,TGTGCCAGCAGCCTTATGGGCGGGTTGTGGGGCACAGATACGCAGTATTTT
TRBV7-9,NA,TRBD1,TRBJ2-6,CASSFQGAYSGANVLTF,TGTGCCAGCAGCTTCCAGGGGGCCTACTCTGGGGCCAACGTCCTGACTTTC
TRBV4-1,NA,NA,TRBJ2-1,CASSQLGQVYNEQFF,TGCGCCAGCAGCCAGTTGGGGCAGGTCTACAATGAGCAGTTCTTC
TRBV19,NA,NA,TRBJ1-5,CASSKGSNQPQHF,TGTGCCAGTAGTAAGGGTAGCAATCAGCCCCAGCATTTT
TRBV6-5,NA,NA,TRBJ1-4,CASSQWVNDEKLFF,TGTGCCAGCAGTCAGTGGGTGAACGATGAAAAACTGTTTTTT
TRBV11-2,NA,NA,TRBJ1-5,CASSGDGSNQPQHF,TGTGCCAGCAGCGGAGACGGGAGCAATCAGCCCCAGCATTTT
TRBV11-3,NA,TRBD1,TRBJ1-2,CASSQGTDGYTF,TGTGCCAGCAGCCAAGGGACAGATGGCTACACCTTC
TRBV9,NA,NA,TRBJ1-4,CASSVGTGTNEKLFF,TGTGCCAGCAGCGTAGGAACAGGGACAAATGAAAAACTGTTTTTT
TRBV28,NA,NA,TRBJ2-7,CASSTQAYEQYF,TGTGCCAGCAGTACACAGGCCTACGAGCAGTACTTC
TRBV19,NA,NA,TRBJ1-3,CASRTGRGSSGNTIYF,TGTGCCAGTAGGACGGGGAGGGGGAGCTCTGGAAACACCATATATTTT
TRBV15,NA,TRBD1,TRBJ2-2,CATSTSGQGPTGELFF,TGTGCCACCAGCACCTCGGGACAGGGTCCCACCGGGGAGCTGTTTTTT
TRBV28,NA,NA,TRBJ2-7,CASSPRRVRNEQYF,TGTGCCAGCAGCCCGCGTCGTGTGAGGAACGAGCAGTACTTC
TRBV30,NA,TRBD1,TRBJ2-7,CALRETGVFEQYF,TGTGCCCTACGGGAGACAGGGGTATTCGAGCAGTACTTC
TRBV11-2,few,TRBD1,TRBJ1-5,CASSWDRDQPQHF,TGTGCCAGCAGCTGGGACAGGGATCAGCCCCAGCATTTT
TRBV28,NA,TRBD2,TRBJ2-1,CASSPGLAGGLRDNEQFF,TGTGCCAGCAGTCCGGGACTAGCGGGAGGTCTCCGGGACAATGAGCAGTTCTTC
TRBV2,NA,NA,TRBJ1-2,CASSEVRGYGYTF,TGTGCCAGCAGTGAGGTCAGAGGCTATGGCTACACCTTC
TRBV2,many,NA,TRBJ2-2,CASRVNTGELFF,TGTGCCAGCAGGGTCAACACCGGGGAGCTGTTTTTT
TRBV18,NA,NA,TRBJ1-5,CASSPAGRNQPQHF,TGTGCCAGCTCACCAGCGGGACGCAATCAGCCCCAGCATTTT
TRBV7-2,NA,TRBD1,TRBJ2-5,CASSWRGQASGETQYF,TGTGCCAGCAGCTGGAGAGGACAGGCCAGCGGAGAGACCCAGTACTTC
TRBV6-5,NA,NA,TRBJ1-6,CASSQWGDSPLHF,TGTGCCAGCAGCCAATGGGGTGATTCACCCCTCCACTTT
TRBV7-9,NA,TRBD2,TRBJ2-3,CASSLVSGKTDTQYF,TGTGCCAGCAGCTTAGTTAGCGGGAAAACAGATACGCAGTATTTT
TRBV7-2,NA,TRBD2,TRBJ2-1,CASSFRGGAAFYNEQFF,TGTGCCAGCAGCTTTCGCGGGGGGGCCGCGTTTTACAATGAGCAGTTCTTC
TRBV7-2,NA,NA,TRBJ1-4,CASSQDRRLFF,TGTGCCAGCAGCCAAGACAGACGGCTGTTTTTT
TRBV4-1,NA,NA,TRBJ2-2,CASSQGGVKGRITGELFF,TGCGCCAGCAGCCAAGGGGGCGTTAAGGGACGGATCACCGGGGAGCTGTTTTTT
TRBV7-2,NA,NA,TRBJ2-5,CASSRQETQYF,TGTGCCAGCAGTCGACAAGAGACCCAGTACTTC
TRBV9,NA,TRBD2,TRBJ2-1,CASSPDGTSGYNEQFF,TGTGCCAGCAGCCCGGACGGGACTAGCGGATACAATGAGCAGTTCTTC
TRBV18,few,TRBD1,TRBJ2-5,CASSPFVGTGEETQYF,TGTGCCAGCTCACCCTTCGTTGGGACAGGGGAAGAGACCCAGTACTTC
TRBV7-2,NA,TRBD2,TRBJ2-3,CASSSRLAGPSTDTQYF,TGTGCCAGCAGCTCCCGACTAGCGGGACCTAGCACAGATACGCAGTATTTT
TRBV19,once,NA,TRBJ1-5,CASSIDRRNQPQHF,TGTGCCAGTAGTATAGATAGGCGCAATCAGCCCCAGCATTTT
TRBV6-5,NA,NA,TRBJ2-7,CASSYSTDYEQYF,TGTGCCAGCAGTTACAGTACAGACTACGAGCAGTACTTC
TRBV4-1,NA,NA,TRBJ2-2,CASRPVDSSNTGELFF,TGCGCCAGCAGACCTGTGGACAGCTCGAACACCGGGGAGCTGTTTTTT
TRBV5-1,NA,TRBD1,TRBJ2-3,CASSLAGGRHTDTQYF,TGCGCCAGCAGCTTGGCAGGGGGAAGACACACAGATACGCAGTATTTT
TRBV6-1,NA,TRBD2,TRBJ2-3,CASSEMTSGRDTQYF,TGTGCCAGCAGTGAGATGACTAGCGGGAGGGATACGCAGTATTTT
TRBV18,NA,NA,TRBJ2-5,CASSPPGLETQYF,TGTGCCAGCTCACCACCGGGGCTAGAGACCCAGTACTTC
TRBV10-3,NA,NA,TRBJ1-2,CATQDPTNYGYTF,TGTGCCACCCAAGACCCTACTAACTATGGCTACACCTTC
TRBV5-1,NA,NA,TRBJ1-2,CASSLAPGDYGYTF,TGCGCCAGCAGCTTGGCCCCGGGGGACTATGGCTACACCTTC
TRBV7-8,NA,NA,TRBJ2-2,CASSLEANTGELFF,TGTGCCAGCAGCTTAGAGGCCAACACCGGGGAGCTGTTTTTT
TRBV30,once,NA,TRBJ1-1,CAWDPGTSTPEAFF,TGTGCCTGGGACCCCGGGACTTCGACACCTGAAGCTTTCTTT